Listed here are 29 T cell receptor beta chains from one sample, sequenced in a study of blood T cells in healthy people across ages. Sample-barcoded 5' priming and a J-beta primer mix drove a second PCR of about 6 to 12 cycles. Via MiXCR, TCRdb re-called the 5' RACE reads, giving one row per CDR3 protein. The sample consists of 700,000 to 900,000 distinct CDR3 sequences, 25% to 30% of them appearing once. The sample was also linked to a second study, of T cells of mothers and their children.

Sequencing used blood. These receptors were obtained from a boy between 10 and 17 years old in good health.

The chain is built from TRBV20-1 and TRBJ2-5; tentatively, D is TRBD1 (6 bases). The DNA end is more similar to TRBJ2-7, so the J call may be wrong. Germline V gives CDR1 DFQATT, CDR2 SNEGSKA (reference sequence). CDR3 length: 14 residues. CDR3 amino acids: CSARVPGANYEQYF. CDR3 coding DNA: TGCAGTGCTAGGGTCCCAGGGGCGAACTACGAGCAGTACTTC.

The J gene is TRBJ2-5, the V gene TRBV4-1; D unresolved. Trimming took 0 bases from V and 4 from J, leaving 12 bases between them. This CDR3 has 15 residues. Germline V gene lookup returns CDR1 MGHRA and CDR2 YSYEKL. The DNA for the CDR3 is TGCGCCAGCAGCCAAGATGTGACCCGGCGAGAGACCCAGTACTTC. Residues: CASSQDVTRRETQYF.

The chain has TRBV10-2 and TRBJ2-3; 13 nucleotides match TRBD2. This CDR3 spans 16 amino acids. The V gene end was trimmed by 5 bases and the J gene end by 4 bases; junction bases not matched to a gene: 6. Per germline, CDR1 WSHSY and CDR2 SAAADI. CDR3 in amino acids: CASSPGLAGRPDTQYF. The CDR3 coding sequence is TGCGCCAGCAGTCCGGGACTAGCGGGGAGGCCAGATACGCAGTATTTT.

The rearrangement joins TRBV6-6 to TRBJ2-7, with no clear D. The CDR3 has 14 residues. The ends were cut back, 2 bases at V and 5 bases at J, with 13 bases in the middle. Germline V gene lookup returns CDR1 MNHNY and CDR2 SVGAGI (reference sequence). CDR3 protein: CASSYRPPTNEQYF. The CDR3 region has the DNA TGTGCCAGCAGTTACCGACCCCCGACAAACGAGCAGTACTTC.

The chain has TRBV4-1 and TRBJ2-7; the match to TRBD1 covers 7 bases. CDR1 MGHRA and CDR2 YSYEKL come from the germline V gene. This CDR3 spans 16 amino acids. V gave up 1 base and J gave up 3 bases; unmatched junction bases: 9. This CDR3 reads CASSQVSGTDLYEQYF. CDR3 DNA: TGCGCCAGCAGCCAAGTCTCCGGGACAGACCTCTACGAGCAGTACTTC.

V usage is TRBV29-1 and J usage is TRBJ2-5; 7 bases agree with TRBD1. The J call may be mistaken, given a closer DNA end match to TRBJ2-7. This CDR3 region has 14 residues. CDR1 and CDR2 (germline): SQVTM, ANQGSEA. CDR3 in DNA: TGCAGCGTTGGGGACAGCATTAGTTCCTACGAGCAGTACTTC. Translating gives CSVGDSISSYEQYF.

The V gene is TRBV7-3, the J gene TRBJ2-3; weak D call: TRBD1 (6 bases). Germline V gene lookup returns CDR1 SGHTA and CDR2 FQGTGA. V was trimmed by 3 bases and J by 6 bases, leaving 13 bases between them. The CDR3 is 14 amino acids. In DNA form, the CDR3 reads TGTGCCAGCAGCTTGGACAGCGACGAGGATACGCAGTATTTT. This translates into CASSLDSDEDTQYF.

This clonotype was recorded only once. The V call is TRBV7-9, the J call TRBJ2-7; TRBD2 matches at 7 bases. Germline V gives CDR1 SEHNR, CDR2 FQNEAQ (reference sequence). Trimming at V came to 0 bases and at J to 6 bases, leaving 11 bases not matched to a gene. CDR3 size: 16 residues. The CDR3 loop reads CASSLADSGTPLEQYF. The CDR3 nucleotides read TGTGCCAGCAGCTTAGCCGACAGCGGGACCCCCCTCGAGCAGTACTTC.

The chain combines TRBV5-1 with TRBJ1-6, with 8 bases that match TRBD1. The CDR3 consists of 16 residues. Germline CDR1 SGHRS, CDR2 YFSETQ. The trim removed 0 bases at V and 8 bases at J, leaving 7 bases unmatched. CDR3: CASSLAGDRNYSPLHF. The CDR3 nucleotides are TGCGCCAGCAGCTTGGCGGGGGACAGGAACTATTCACCCCTCCACTTT.

J is TRBJ1-1 and V is TRBV15, with D uncertain. CDR3 size: 14 residues. CDR1 LNHNV and CDR2 YYDKDF come from the germline V gene (reference sequence). With 4 bases removed from V and 5 bases from J, the gap between germline ends came to 14 bases. The CDR3 sequence: CATSKAHPRTEAFF. CDR3 coding DNA: TGTGCCACCAGCAAAGCACATCCGCGAACTGAAGCTTTCTTT.

The CDR3 coding sequence is TGCAGTGCTATACTAGCGGGGGGGCCAGAGACCCAGTACTTC. Its translation is CSAILAGGPETQYF. The chain employs TRBV20-1 and TRBJ2-5; TRBD2 matches 13 bases. This CDR3 has 14 amino acids. Germline CDR1 reads DFQATT; CDR2 reads SNEGSKA (reference sequence). The V gene end was trimmed by 4 bases and the J gene end by 4 bases; junction bases not matched to a gene: 3.

This clonotype appeared many times. The rearrangement uses TRBV27 and TRBJ1-2, with D tentatively TRBD1 (5 bases). V shed 6 bases and J shed 4 bases, with 9 bases lying between them. CDR1 and CDR2 (germline): MNHEY, SMNVEV (reference sequence). This CDR3 region has 12 residues. The CDR3 reads CASSPGGYGYTF. In DNA, the CDR3 is TGTGCCAGCAGCCCCGGGGGCTATGGCTACACCTTC.

V usage is TRBV9 and J usage is TRBJ1-2; unclear D gene. Germline CDR1 and CDR2: SGDLS and YYNGEE. This CDR3 contains 13 residues. V was cut by 1 base and J by 7 bases, with 11 bases left in between. This CDR3 is CASSVSGFGGYTF. The CDR3 DNA sequence: TGTGCCAGCAGCGTATCAGGATTCGGTGGCTACACCTTC.

Only a few counts were recorded for this clonotype. The chain carries TRBV12-5 and TRBJ2-1; 9 nucleotides align to TRBD2. The ends lost 0 bases at V and 4 bases at J; junction bases unmatched: 7. The CDR3 sequence is 17 residues long. CDR1 and CDR2 (germline): LGHNT, FRNRAP. In DNA form, the CDR3 reads TGTGCTAGTGGTTTGGTACTCCCGCGGGGGGGTTACAATGAGCAGTTCTTC. Protein product: CASGLVLPRGGYNEQFF. Supplemented by reference TRBV12-5 and TRBJ2-1, the full variable domain reads DARVTQTPRHKVTEMGQEVTMRCQPILGHNTVFWYRQTMMQGLELLAYFRNRAPLDDSGMPKDRFSAEMPDATLATLKIQPSEPRDSAVYFCASGLVLPRGGYNEQFFGPGTRLTVL.

The V and J genes are TRBV29-1 and TRBJ2-7; weak D call: TRBD1 (5 bases). V shed 6 bases and J shed 2 bases, with 11 bases lying between them. The CDR3 has 12 residues. The germline CDR1 and CDR2 sequences are SQVTM and ANQGSEA. Here the CDR3 reads CSVNRGTYEQYF. The CDR3, as DNA: TGCAGCGTAAATAGGGGCACCTACGAGCAGTACTTC.

The CDR3 coding sequence is TGCGCCAGCAGCAGACGGGCCAGGTCAGATGAAAAACTGTTTTTT. Residues: CASSRRARSDEKLFF. The chain employs TRBV5-1 and TRBJ1-4; no clear D gene. CDR1 and CDR2 (germline): SGHRS, YFSETQ. Trimming cost V 4 bases and J 6 bases, with 16 bases left between them. The CDR3 length is 15 residues. Drawing the rest from reference TRBV5-1 and TRBJ1-4, the complete variable domain is KAGVTQTPRYLIKTRGQQVTLSCSPISGHRSVSWYQQTPGQGLQFLFEYFSETQRNKGNFPGRFSGRQFSNSRSEMNVSTLELGDSALYLCASSRRARSDEKLFFGSGTQLSVL.

This chain links TRBV9 with TRBJ2-7; 8 bases align to TRBD1. V was clipped by 0 bases and J by 4 bases; unmatched bases: 12. The CDR3 sequence is 17 residues long. The V gene's germline CDR1 is SGDLS and CDR2 YYNGEE. The CDR3 loop is CASSVGPHIQGDYEQYF. DNA for the CDR3: TGTGCCAGCAGCGTAGGGCCCCATATACAGGGGGATTACGAGCAGTACTTC.

The V gene is TRBV12-3 or TRBV12-4, the J gene TRBJ1-2; no clear D. CDR3 size: 13 residues. Trimming shortened V by 6 bases and J by 6 bases, and 14 bases separated the two germline ends. The DNA of the CDR3 is TGTGCCAGCAGCACCACAGCCTGGGATGGCTACACCTTC. Amino acids: CASSTTAWDGYTF.

The rearrangement uses TRBV12-3 or TRBV12-4 and TRBJ2-1; 7 bases match TRBD1. Trimming cost V 6 bases and J 3 bases; bases outside gene matches: 5. This CDR3 is 14 amino acids long. The CDR3 sequence is CASRPRDSYNEQFF. CDR3 nucleotides: TGTGCCAGCAGACCTCGGGACAGCTACAATGAGCAGTTCTTC.

CDR3 sequence (DNA): TGCGCCAGCATGGCGGGGGGCACCCAAGAGACCCAGTACTTC. Its protein is CASMAGGTQETQYF. The chain has TRBV5-1 and TRBJ2-5, with 8 bases identical to TRBD2. Germline V gives CDR1 SGHRS, CDR2 YFSETQ. The V and J ends lost 6 bases and 1 base, in that order; junction bases with no gene match: 5. There are 14 residues in the CDR3.

This clonotype was counted a few times. The chain combines TRBV6-2 or TRBV6-3 with TRBJ2-6; D not certain. Germline CDR1 and CDR2: MNHEY and SVGEGT. V lost 2 bases and J lost 0, with 5 bases in between. CDR3 length equals 15 residues. The CDR3 DNA reads TGTGCCAGCAGTTACGGTGGCTCTGGGGCCAACGTCCTGACTTTC. Translated, it gives CASSYGGSGANVLTF.

This clonotype has just a few counts. At one of its ends the junction is not consistent with the germline gene, which may arise from a read error. The gene calls are TRBV3-1 and TRBJ2-5, with D unresolved. Germline V gene sequence: CDR1 LGHDT, CDR2 YNNKEL (reference sequence). This CDR3 comprises 12 residues. Here the CDR3 reads CASSNQAYEQHF. The CDR3 nucleotides read TGTGCCAGCAGCAATCAGGCCTACGAGCAGCACTTC.

CDR3 sequence: CASSQERQCTYEQYF. DNA of the CDR3: TGCGCCAGCAGCCAAGAAAGGCAGTGTACCTACGAGCAGTACTTC. V gene TRBV4-1 combines with J gene TRBJ2-7; no firm D call. CDR1 and CDR2 from the germline V gene are MGHRA and YSYEKL. The germline V and J ends were trimmed by 0 bases and 2 bases, with 11 bases remaining between them. The CDR3 runs 15 residues.

This clonotype appeared a few times. V and J are TRBV6-6 and TRBJ2-3; no reliable D call. CDR3 length: 16 residues. Germline CDR1 reads MNHNY; CDR2 reads SVGAGI (reference sequence). Trimming stripped 5 bases from V and 5 bases from J, with 20 bases between. The CDR3 region has the DNA TGTGCCAGCAGTCCGCCTCCCCTCGGTTATCTAGATACGCAGTATTTT. It is translated as CASSPPPLGYLDTQYF.

In its sample, this clonotype was seen a few times. The gene calls are TRBV29-1 and TRBJ1-1; D is perhaps TRBD1 (5 bases). The CDR3 consists of 14 residues. Germline V gene sequence: CDR1 SQVTM, CDR2 ANQGSEA. V was clipped by 6 bases and J by 2 bases, with 16 bases between them. CDR3 coding DNA: TGCAGCGTCCATAACCGGGGCCAAAACACTGAAGCTTTCTTT. Translated, it gives CSVHNRGQNTEAFF.

The chain carries TRBV3-1 and TRBJ2-1; 7 nucleotides align to TRBD1. This CDR3 region has 14 residues. Losses at the gene ends were 0 bases for V and 8 bases for J; bases not matched to a gene: 4. CDR1 is LGHDT and CDR2 is YNNKEL in the germline V gene (reference sequence). CDR3 DNA: TGTGCCAGCAGCCAAGATACCACAGGGGATGAGCAGTTCTTC. Amino acids: CASSQDTTGDEQFF.

Only one count was recorded for this clonotype. One end of the junction is discordant with germline, which a read error may explain. CDR3: CAGSLSKGYEQYF. The CDR3 coding sequence is TGTGCCGGCAGCTTAAGTAAGGGCTACGAGCAGTACTTC. V usage is TRBV7-2 and J usage is TRBJ2-5, with D unclear. The J call is doubtful: the DNA matches TRBJ2-7 better. The CDR3 is made up of 13 amino acids. Germline CDR1 and CDR2: SGHTA and FQGNSA.

The sample holds a few counts of this clonotype. CDR3 region: CSARGLYTEAFF. As DNA, the CDR3 is TGCAGTGCTCGAGGGTTGTACACTGAAGCTTTCTTT. The chain is built from TRBV20-1 and TRBJ1-1, with unresolved D. The CDR3 runs 12 residues. Germline-derived CDR1 and CDR2 are DFQATT and SNEGSKA (reference sequence). Between the trimmed V and J ends, which lost 5 bases and 3 bases, there was a span of 10 bases.

The rearrangement uses TRBV20-1 and TRBJ2-7, with 12 bases that match TRBD2. Germline V gene sequence: CDR1 DFQATT, CDR2 SNEGSKA (reference sequence). This CDR3 is built from 15 residues. J gave up 3 bases and V 6 bases, and 9 bases lay outside the gene matches. Here the CDR3 reads CSATLRTSGVYEQYF. In nucleotides, the CDR3 is TGCAGTGCCACCCTTAGGACTAGCGGGGTCTACGAGCAGTACTTC.